The next 15 T cell receptor beta chains were all read from a single sample in a study of metastatic and nonmetastatic thyroid tumors. All patients reached thyroid surgery having received no treatment beforehand. MiXCR was used by TCRdb to re-call the PCR reads. Of 20,000 to 25,000 clones in the sample, 22% were seen once. Sequencing used tumor tissue. The source of these receptors is a female donor with papillary thyroid cancer or a benign thyroid nodule (not recorded which). Some clones in this sample may be carry-over from other donors' samples.

In its sample, this clone was seen many times. Just one base apart from a much larger clone, this may be a read error. This rearrangement joins TRBV20-1 to TRBJ2-1; tentative D call: TRBD1 (6 bases). Germline assignment: CDR1 DFQATT and CDR2 SNEGSKA (reference sequence). V lost 5 bases and J lost 6, with 26 bases in between. CDR3 length: 17 amino acids. Written as DNA, the CDR3 is TGCAGTGCTCGCACGAGTGATACAGGGCCCGGGTTCAATGAGCAGTTCTTC. It specifies CSARTSDTGPGFNEQFF.

This clone was counted once. The V gene is TRBV5-4, the J gene TRBJ2-7; 14 bases align to TRBD2. J gave up 6 bases and V 4 bases, and 6 bases lay outside the gene matches. The length of the CDR3 is 15 residues. Germline-derived CDR1 and CDR2 are SGHNT and YYREEE (reference sequence). Here the CDR3 reads CASSIGLAGGGEQYF. The CDR3 DNA sequence: TGTGCCAGCAGCATAGGACTAGCGGGAGGTGGCGAGCAGTACTTC.

The chain carries TRBV2 and TRBJ1-2, with TRBD1 matching over 8 bases. This CDR3 is 15 amino acids long. V lost 5 bases to trimming and J lost 10 bases; unmatched junction nucleotides: 15. Germline lookup yields CDR1 SNHLY and CDR2 FYNNEI. The CDR3 DNA reads as TGTGCCAGCAGTCGTGAGGAGGACAGGGCGGATGTCTACACCTTC. Translating it yields CASSREEDRADVYTF.

This clone has a handful of counts. The chain has TRBV12-3 or TRBV12-4 and TRBJ2-1; 9 bases agree with TRBD2. V shed 3 bases and J 6 bases; nucleotides not matched to a gene: 0. The CDR3 extends over 13 amino acids. The CDR3 region is CASSFSGSNEQFF. The CDR3 region has the DNA TGTGCCAGCAGTTTTAGCGGGAGCAATGAGCAGTTCTTC.

The rearrangement uses TRBV11-2 and TRBJ2-7; D not resolved. CDR1 is SGHAT, CDR2 FQNNGV, per germline. V was pared by 1 base and J by 5 bases, with 6 bases between. This CDR3 spans 12 amino acids. CDR3 amino acids: CASSLVVNEQYF. CDR3 coding DNA: TGTGCCAGCAGCTTAGTTGTGAACGAGCAGTACTTC.

The sample holds many counts of this clone. V usage is TRBV6-1 and J usage is TRBJ1-5; 7 nucleotides match TRBD1. The CDR3 runs 14 residues. J lost 7 bases, V lost 6 bases, and 9 bases had no gene match. Germline V gene lookup returns CDR1 MNHNS and CDR2 SASEGT. Written as DNA, the CDR3 is TGTGCCAGCAGGGGGAAGACAGGGCGGCAGCCCCAGCATTTT. It translates to CASRGKTGRQPQHF.

The rearrangement uses TRBV28 and TRBJ2-7; D is unresolved. The V end lost 3 bases, the J end lost 2 bases, and 14 bases lay between the germline ends. Germline CDR1 reads MDHEN; CDR2 reads SYDVKM. The CDR3 covers 15 residues. CDR3 DNA: TGTGCCAGCAGTTTGTCTTCCCGAGGAACCTACGAGCAGTACTTC. Translation: CASSLSSRGTYEQYF.

In this sample, this clone is medium-sized. The rearrangement uses TRBV6-5 and TRBJ2-7; D remains unclear. CDR3 length: 13 residues. V was pared by 2 bases and J by 5 bases, with 10 bases between. Germline V gene lookup returns CDR1 MNHEY and CDR2 SVGAGI. The CDR3 DNA reads TGTGCCAGCAGTTACCTACCGCGCGACGAGCAGTACTTC. Amino acid sequence: CASSYLPRDEQYF.

This clone was counted only a few times. The chain combines TRBV6-1 with TRBJ1-5; 8 nucleotides line up with TRBD1. CDR3 length: 14 residues. Germline V CDR1 and CDR2: MNHNS, SASEGT. V lost 6 bases, J lost 3 bases, and 4 bases stayed unmatched. As DNA, the CDR3 is TGTGCCAGCAGCGGACAGGGAAACAATCAGCCCCAGCATTTT. Protein sequence: CASSGQGNNQPQHF.

This clone was observed a few times. The chain joins TRBV25-1 to TRBJ1-1, with a weak D call TRBD1 (6 bases). V was pared by 7 bases and J by 0 bases, with 15 bases between. Germline V gene lookup returns CDR1 MGHDK and CDR2 SYGVNS. This CDR3 is built from 15 residues. This chain's CDR3 is CASTKEGTMNTEAFF. The CDR3 region has the DNA TGTGCCAGCACCAAAGAGGGGACAATGAACACTGAAGCTTTCTTT.

This clone was picked up many times. The chain joins TRBV29-1 to TRBJ2-3; no clear D gene. With 5 bases removed from V and 1 base from J, the gap between germline ends came to 7 bases. The CDR3 is made up of 12 amino acids. Per the germline V gene, CDR1 is SQVTM and CDR2 is ANQGSEA. CDR3 DNA: TGCAGCGTTCACACAGGCACAGATACGCAGTATTTT. It yields the protein CSVHTGTDTQYF.

This clone showed up just a few times. The rearrangement links TRBV10-3 to TRBJ1-2; no firm D call. This CDR3 region has 13 residues. From germline, CDR1 is ENHRY and CDR2 SYGVKD. V was cut by 2 bases and J by 4 bases, with 8 bases left in between. The CDR3 sequence is CAISENTGYGYTF. CDR3 sequence (DNA): TGTGCCATCAGTGAGAATACGGGCTATGGCTACACCTTC.

This clone has a handful of counts. The rearrangement uses TRBV6-5 and TRBJ2-7, with D uncertain. CDR1 is MNHEY and CDR2 is SVGAGI in the germline V gene. CDR3 length equals 16 residues. V lost 6 bases and J lost 2, with 20 bases in between. The CDR3 loop reads CASRYRGVVGTYEQYF. The DNA for the CDR3 is TGTGCCAGCAGGTACCGAGGTGTAGTGGGGACCTACGAGCAGTACTTC.

J is TRBJ2-1 and V is TRBV5-1; D not certain. Between the trimmed V and J ends, which lost 4 bases and 3 bases, there was a span of 5 bases. Germline V gene lookup returns CDR1 SGHRS and CDR2 YFSETQ. The CDR3 contains 12 residues. CDR3 amino acids: CASSLDYNEQFF. The CDR3 nucleotides read TGCGCCAGCAGCCTCGACTACAATGAGCAGTTCTTC.

The CDR3 here is CASSRTSGINEQFF. The DNA of the CDR3 is TGTGCCAGCAGCCGCACTAGCGGGATCAATGAGCAGTTCTTC. The V call is TRBV7-2, the J call TRBJ2-1, with 10 bases that match TRBD2. J gave up 6 bases and V 5 bases, and 4 bases lay outside the gene matches. From germline, CDR1 is SGHTA and CDR2 FQGNSA. The CDR3 consists of 14 residues.